This T cell receptor beta chain came from a study of CD8+CD57+ T cells in acquired aplastic anemia. The overall study: DNA recovered from sorted CD4+ and CD8+ cells had a mean of around 3.2 ug. Healthy donor CD4+ cell samples had a mean of about 10 million reads. Whole-study findings and limits: Between patients and controls, around 27 CD8+ CDR3 sequences were found in common. Controls and patients did not differ significantly in CD8+ Simpson's diversity.

With regard to this clonotype: Antigen: not known.

Both TCR beta VDJ combination and CDR3 sequence profiling were carried out. Genomic DNA was the template for this profiling. TCRdb redid the calling of the reads with MiXCR, one entry per CDR3 protein. This sample carries about 210,000 distinct CDR3 sequences, over 60% of them seen once, and the ten largest clones take approximately 30%. The sample consisted of sorted CD4+, CD8+, or CD8+CD57+ T cells (not recorded which) from PBMCs. The TCR comes from a human donor in good health.

This CDR3 is CASSPPGLSGDYYGYTF. CDR3 coding DNA: TGTGCCAGCAGCCCGCCGGGACTATCCGGGGATTACTATGGCTACACCTTC. This rearrangement joins TRBV7-9 to TRBJ1-2; D might be TRBD1 (5 bases). This CDR3 is 17 amino acids long. Germline V gene sequence: CDR1 SEHNR, CDR2 FQNEAQ (reference sequence). V was clipped by 5 bases and J by 3 bases, with 22 bases between them.